A selection of T cell receptor beta chains follows, all from one sample in a study of blood T cells in healthy people across ages. TCRdb reprocessed the 5' RACE reads with MiXCR, giving one entry per CDR3 protein. The table records over a million distinct CDR3 sequences, approximately 38% of them present only once. Sequenced sample: blood. The receptors were sampled from a woman aged 18-35 years in good health. The CDR3 runs from the conserved cysteine through the conserved F or W. Fields, in order: V gene, D gene, J gene, clone size, CDR3 protein, CDR3 DNA. A D gene is named only where the DNA matches it firmly. Clone size, where shown, is once, few, many, or a class for clones that have expanded.

v_gene: TRBV25-1; d_gene: TRBD1; j_gene: TRBJ2-1; abundance: few; CDR3aa: CASSEPPGQGGIYNEQFF; CDR3nt: TGTGCCAGCAGTGAGCCCCCGGGACAGGGCGGAATCTACAATGAGCAGTTCTTC
v_gene: TRBV18; d_gene: -; j_gene: TRBJ2-7; abundance: many; CDR3aa: CASSPQGHYEQYF; CDR3nt: TGTGCCAGCTCACCACAGGGTCACTACGAGCAGTACTTC
v_gene: TRBV10-3; d_gene: -; j_gene: TRBJ2-7; abundance: few; CDR3aa: CAISDTTGPHYEQYF; CDR3nt: TGTGCCATCAGTGATACGACAGGACCCCATTACGAGCAGTACTTC
v_gene: TRBV7-9; d_gene: TRBD2; j_gene: TRBJ2-7; abundance: few; CDR3aa: CASSPTVRLAGVWFGDEQYF; CDR3nt: TGTGCCAGCAGCCCCACGGTTCGGCTAGCGGGAGTATGGTTCGGGGACGAGCAGTACTTC
v_gene: TRBV20-1; d_gene: -; j_gene: TRBJ1-1; abundance: -; CDR3aa: CSARGGHVNTEAFF; CDR3nt: TGCAGTGCTAGGGGGGGACACGTGAACACTGAAGCTTTCTTT
v_gene: TRBV7-2; d_gene: -; j_gene: TRBJ1-2; abundance: -; CDR3aa: CASSLGGVLNPNYGYTF; CDR3nt: TGTGCCAGCAGCTTAGGAGGGGTTCTTAACCCTAACTATGGCTACACCTTC
v_gene: TRBV3-1; d_gene: -; j_gene: TRBJ2-3; abundance: few; CDR3aa: CASSQGVRFGAGTDTQYF; CDR3nt: TGTGCCAGCAGCCAAGGGGTCCGTTTCGGGGCGGGCACAGATACGCAGTATTTT
v_gene: TRBV6-5; d_gene: TRBD1; j_gene: TRBJ1-6; abundance: -; CDR3aa: CASRPPGQPTSPLHF; CDR3nt: TGTGCCAGCAGACCCCCGGGACAGCCCACTTCACCCCTCCACTTT
v_gene: TRBV4-1; d_gene: -; j_gene: TRBJ1-2; abundance: -; CDR3aa: CASSGAALGGYTF; CDR3nt: TGCGCCAGTAGCGGGGCAGCTCTAGGGGGCTACACCTTC
v_gene: TRBV2; d_gene: TRBD2; j_gene: TRBJ2-4; abundance: -; CDR3aa: CASQTGLAGYRQYF; CDR3nt: TGTGCCAGCCAGACCGGACTAGCGGGATACCGTCAGTACTTC
v_gene: TRBV7-9; d_gene: TRBD1; j_gene: TRBJ2-3; abundance: many; CDR3aa: CASSRGQGPDTQYF; CDR3nt: TGTGCCAGCAGCCGTGGACAGGGCCCAGATACGCAGTATTTT
v_gene: TRBV4-1; d_gene: -; j_gene: TRBJ2-1; abundance: few; CDR3aa: CASSQEGGEGPYNEQFF; CDR3nt: TGCGCCAGCAGCCAAGAAGGCGGGGAAGGCCCCTACAATGAGCAGTTCTTC
v_gene: TRBV6-5; d_gene: -; j_gene: TRBJ2-2; abundance: -; CDR3aa: CASGGRNTGELFF; CDR3nt: TGTGCCAGCGGGGGGAGAAACACCGGGGAGCTGTTTTTT
v_gene: TRBV9; d_gene: TRBD2; j_gene: TRBJ2-1; abundance: -; CDR3aa: CASSVSGTSGHNEQFF; CDR3nt: TGTGCCAGCAGCGTTTCTGGGACTAGCGGACACAATGAGCAGTTCTTC
v_gene: TRBV20-1; d_gene: -; j_gene: TRBJ1-3; abundance: -; CDR3aa: CSARDGRGSGNTIYF; CDR3nt: TGCAGTGCTAGAGATGGGAGGGGCAGCGGAAACACCATATATTTT
v_gene: TRBV6-1; d_gene: TRBD1; j_gene: TRBJ2-1; abundance: few; CDR3aa: CAGGQGLNNEQFF; CDR3nt: TGTGCCGGGGGACAGGGGTTAAACAATGAGCAGTTCTTC
v_gene: TRBV12-3/TRBV12-4; d_gene: -; j_gene: TRBJ1-6; abundance: -; CDR3aa: CASSPEGHRANSPLHF; CDR3nt: TGTGCCAGCAGTCCCGAGGGACATCGGGCCAATTCACCCCTCCACTTT
v_gene: TRBV20-1; d_gene: TRBD1; j_gene: TRBJ2-7; abundance: few; CDR3aa: CSALGTVREQYF; CDR3nt: TGCAGTGCGCTTGGGACAGTCCGGGAGCAGTACTTC
v_gene: TRBV25-1; d_gene: -; j_gene: TRBJ2-1; abundance: once; CDR3aa: CASSEPGGVVYNEQFF; CDR3nt: TGTGCCAGCAGTGAACCCGGGGGAGTCGTCTACAATGAGCAGTTCTTC
v_gene: TRBV6-5; d_gene: -; j_gene: TRBJ2-7; abundance: few; CDR3aa: CASSPGRGNYEQYF; CDR3nt: TGTGCCAGCAGCCCTGGACGGGGAAACTACGAGCAGTACTTC
v_gene: TRBV6-1; d_gene: TRBD1; j_gene: TRBJ1-6; abundance: -; CDR3aa: CASSVRGQEGPRSPPHF; CDR3nt: TGTGCCAGCAGTGTGAGGGGACAGGAGGGCCCAAGATCACCCCCCCACTTT
v_gene: TRBV6-1; d_gene: -; j_gene: TRBJ1-2; abundance: -; CDR3aa: CASITGGVNYGYTF; CDR3nt: TGTGCCAGCATCACCGGCGGGGTTAACTATGGCTACACCTTC